This TCR beta chain stems from a study of metastatic and nonmetastatic thyroid tumors. Turning to the study itself: Patients with malignant and benign thyroid disease provided blood and tumor or nodule tissue, whose repertoires were compared. Study results and caveats: Reportedly, malignant thyroid tumors had significantly higher TCR beta diversity than benign nodules, in blood and tumor.

The V end lost 3 bases, the J end lost 9 bases, and 21 bases lay between the germline ends. Germline V gene sequence: CDR1 SEHNR, CDR2 FQNEAQ (reference sequence). The CDR3 spans 15 residues. Remarks on this clone: Its antigen is as yet unknown.

TCRdb ran MiXCR on the PCR reads. In the table there are roughly 21,000 clones, 28% of which are singletons. Ahead of thyroid surgery, no patient had received treatment of any kind. The sequenced material came from tumor tissue. This receptor was identified in a male donor with papillary thyroid cancer or a benign thyroid nodule (not recorded which). Some clones in this sample may be carry-over from other donors' samples. This chain connects TRBV7-9 to TRBJ2-7; perhaps TRBD2 as D (7 bases). In DNA form, the CDR3 reads TGTGCCAGCAGCTTGGCTGACAGGTCTTCGGGAGGGCAGTACTTC. It is translated as CASSLADRSSGGQYF. Based on the CDR3 plus reference TRBV7-9 and TRBJ2-7, the full variable domain is DTGVSQNPRHKITKRGQNVTFRCDPISEHNRLYWYRQTLGQGPEFLTYFQNEAQLEKSRLLSDRFSAERPKGSFSTLEIQRTEQGDSAMYLCASSLADRSSGGQYFGPGTRLTVT.